These T cell receptor beta chains were read from a single sample in a study of blood T cell repertoires in COVID-19. The data were produced by immunoSEQ multiplex PCR, yet TCRdb's version contains in-frame clones alone and is incomplete. The sample consists of about 76,000 clones, about 82% of them appearing once. Sequenced input: peripheral blood. All receptors come from a man in his fifties or sixties with COVID-19, enrolled during active disease. Both conserved end residues are part of each CDR3. The D gene is left open where the match is weak. The size entry is marked missing in some rows and otherwise reads once, few, many or a size class.

clone_size j_call v_call d_call cdr3_nt cdr3_aa
- TRBJ1-1 TRBV7-9 TRBD1 TGTGCCAGCAGCGGTGAGGGGGCGGACACTGAAGCTTTCTTT CASSGEGADTEAFF
- TRBJ1-5 TRBV5-5 - TGTGCCAGCAGCGTCCGGGGTTTAGGTCAGCCCCAGCATTTT CASSVRGLGQPQHF
- TRBJ1-6 TRBV3-1/TRBV3-2 - TGTGCCAGCAGCCAAAGCACAGTCCTTTCACCCCTCCACTTT CASSQSTVLSPLHF
- TRBJ1-1 TRBV7-2 TRBD1 TGTGCCAGCAGCCTTAACCGGGACAGGGCGTGGACTGAAGCTTTCTTT CASSLNRDRAWTEAFF
- TRBJ2-7 TRBV28 TRBD1 TGTGCCAGCAGTTTCGCGCAGGGGGCCGGAACCTACGAGCAGTACTTC CASSFAQGAGTYEQYF
- TRBJ1-1 TRBV18 - TGTGCCAGCTCACCACAGGAGGGGTACACTGAAGCTTTCTTT CASSPQEGYTEAFF
- TRBJ2-7 TRBV2 TRBD1 TGTGCCAGCAGTGGGGACAGGGCGCAGTACTTC CASSGDRAQYF
few TRBJ2-3 TRBV19 TRBD1 TGTGCCACCGGATTCACAGGGGTCTCGGACACAGATACGCAGTATTTT CATGFTGVSDTDTQYF
- TRBJ1-5 TRBV6-4 - TGTGCCAGCAGTGAAGGGGAGGGGGGGCCCCAGCATTTT CASSEGEGGPQHF
once TRBJ2-5 TRBV7-9 TRBD2 TGTGCCAGCAGCCCCGCCGGCCGGGGGGGAGAGACCCAGTACTTC CASSPAGRGGETQYF
few TRBJ2-1 TRBV2 - TGTGCCAGCAGACCCCTAGGCGATGAGCAGTTCTTC CASRPLGDEQFF
- TRBJ2-3 TRBV6-4 TRBD2 TGTGCCAGCAGCCGAGTAGCGGGACACACAGATACGCAGTATTTT CASSRVAGHTDTQYF
- TRBJ2-6 TRBV27 - TGTGCCGTTAGCTCTGGGGCCAACGTCCTGACTTTC CAVSSGANVLTF
- TRBJ2-5 TRBV5-4 TRBD2 TGTGCCAGCAGCTTCCGACTGACTAGCGGGATCAAAGAGACCCAGTACTTC CASSFRLTSGIKETQYF
- TRBJ2-7 TRBV4-2 - TGTGCCAGCAGCCAAGACCGGGTCCCGATCTACGAGCAGTACTTC CASSQDRVPIYEQYF
- TRBJ2-5 TRBV19 TRBD2 TGTGCCAGCACAGGACTAGCGGGAGGGCGTAAAGAGACCCAGTACTTC CASTGLAGGRKETQYF
few TRBJ2-1 TRBV6-2/TRBV6-3 TRBD2 TGTGCCAGCAGTTATAGACTAGCGGGAGGGAATGAGCAGTTCTTC CASSYRLAGGNEQFF
- TRBJ1-1 TRBV29-1 TRBD1 TGCAGCGGAGGACAGGGGGGCACTGAAGCTTTCTTT CSGGQGGTEAFF
- TRBJ1-2 TRBV5-1 TRBD1 TGCGCCAGCAGGCAAAGACAGGGAAGGGAGGGCTACACCTTC CASRQRQGREGYTF
- TRBJ2-7 TRBV14 TRBD1 TGTGCCAGCAGCCAAATTACGACAGGGATCCAGCAGTACTTC CASSQITTGIQQYF
- TRBJ2-1 TRBV30 - TGTGCCTGGAGTGGGGAGTGGCGAGCCTACAATGAGCAGTTCTTC CAWSGEWRAYNEQFF
- TRBJ2-1 TRBV3-1/TRBV3-2 TRBD2 TGTGCCAGCACCTCGAGCGGGAGCCACTGGGATGAGCAGTTCTTC CASTSSGSHWDEQFF
few TRBJ2-2 TRBV4-3 TRBD1 TGCGCCAGCAGCCAGGTCCCGGGACAGGGGAGGACCGGGGAGCTGTTTTTT CASSQVPGQGRTGELFF
- TRBJ2-7 TRBV2 TRBD1 TGTGCCAGCAGTGGGGGACAGGGGGCCTACGAGCAGTACTTC CASSGGQGAYEQYF
- TRBJ1-1 TRBV6-5 - TGTGCCAGCAGTTACTCGGGAGGCACTGAAGCTTTCTTT CASSYSGGTEAFF
- TRBJ2-5 TRBV27 - TGTGCCAGCACGGTAAAGACCCAGTACTTC CASTVKTQYF
- TRBJ1-2 TRBV2 - TGTGCCAGCAGCTTACAGGGTAAAGGCTACACCTTC CASSLQGKGYTF
few TRBJ2-3 TRBV2 - TGTGCCACCGTAATTGGACTTAAGGATACGCAGTATTTT CATVIGLKDTQYF
- TRBJ2-3 TRBV6-2/TRBV6-3 - TGTGCCAGCAGTTACGTCCGGGGACTCTACACAGATACGCAGTATTTT CASSYVRGLYTDTQYF
- TRBJ1-3 TRBV28 TRBD1 TGTGCCAGCAGGACAGGGGGCTCTGGAAACACCATATATTTT CASRTGGSGNTIYF
- TRBJ2-2 TRBV19 - TGTGCCAGTAGTATGCGTGGTGGGGAGCTGTTTTTT CASSMRGGELFF
few TRBJ2-3 TRBV2 - TGTGCCAGCAGTCGACCCGGTCTAGGGGCAGATACGCAGTATTTT CASSRPGLGADTQYF
- TRBJ1-6 TRBV25-1 - TGTGCCAGCAGTAGGAGTCATTATAATTCACCCCTCCACTTT CASSRSHYNSPLHF
- TRBJ1-1 TRBV12-3/TRBV12-4 - TGTGCCAGCAGCACCGGGTCGAACACTGAAGCTTTCTTT CASSTGSNTEAFF
- TRBJ1-6 TRBV19 - TGTGCCAGTAGTCCGGAAGCTACGGGGAGCTCCTATAATTCACCCCTCCACTTT CASSPEATGSSYNSPLHF
- TRBJ2-2 TRBV7-9 TRBD2 TGTGCCAGCAGCCACCGGGGGACTAGCGGTAACACCGGGGAGCTGTTTTTT CASSHRGTSGNTGELFF
once TRBJ2-6 TRBV6-5 - TGTGCCAGCAACAACAGGAGAACTGGGGCCAACGTCCTGACTTTC CASNNRRTGANVLTF
- TRBJ1-3 TRBV2 TRBD1 TGTGCCAGCAGCGGACAGGGCCTCTCTGGAAACACCATATATTTT CASSGQGLSGNTIYF
- TRBJ2-5 TRBV7-3 - TGTGCCAGCAGCCGTAGCGGCAACCAAGAGACCCAGTACTTC CASSRSGNQETQYF
- TRBJ2-1 TRBV6-2/TRBV6-3 - TGTGCCAGCAGTTACGGTGGGAGGTCCTACAATGAGCAGTTCTTC CASSYGGRSYNEQFF
- TRBJ1-3 TRBV5-1 - TGCGCCAGCAGCCCCGACAGAACTGGAAACACCATATATTTT CASSPDRTGNTIYF
- TRBJ2-7 TRBV21-1 - TGTGCCAGCAGCCCGGACGAGCAGTACTTC CASSPDEQYF
- TRBJ1-1 TRBV28 - TGTGCCAGCAGTAGGCCGAGGGCTGAAGCTTTCTTT CASSRPRAEAFF
- TRBJ1-1 TRBV19 - TGTGCCAGTAGTCTCCGATCCGCGGCTTTCTTT CASSLRSAAFF
- TRBJ1-5 TRBV6-2/TRBV6-3 - TGTGCCAGCAGTTACTTAGTCGGGAATCAGCCCCAGCATTTT CASSYLVGNQPQHF
- TRBJ1-3 TRBV19 - TGTGCCAGTATACCTCGACAGTACTCCGTGGGAAACACCATATATTTT CASIPRQYSVGNTIYF
- TRBJ2-7 TRBV27 TRBD2 TGTGCCAGCAGTTCCCCCTCGGGAGTAGCGGGCCCTTGGGAGCAGTACTTC CASSSPSGVAGPWEQYF
- TRBJ1-2 TRBV20-1 - TGCAGTGCTAGTTCAGGGGCGAGCTATGGCTACACCTTC CSASSGASYGYTF
- TRBJ2-7 TRBV11-2 - TGTGCCAGCAGCTTACGGGGTTACGAGCAGTACTTC CASSLRGYEQYF